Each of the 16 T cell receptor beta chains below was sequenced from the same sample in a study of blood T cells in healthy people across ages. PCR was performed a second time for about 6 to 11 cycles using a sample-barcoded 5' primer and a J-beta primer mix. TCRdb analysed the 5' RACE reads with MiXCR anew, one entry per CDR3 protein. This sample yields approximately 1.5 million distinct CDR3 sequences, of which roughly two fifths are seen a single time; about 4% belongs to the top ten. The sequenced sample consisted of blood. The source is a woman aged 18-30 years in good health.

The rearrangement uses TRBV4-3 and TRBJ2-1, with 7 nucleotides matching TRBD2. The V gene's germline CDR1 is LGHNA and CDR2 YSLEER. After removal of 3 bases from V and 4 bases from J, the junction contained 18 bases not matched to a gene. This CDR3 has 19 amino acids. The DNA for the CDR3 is TGCGCCAGCAGCCAGAGGACTGTTTGGGCTAGCGGAGAATACAATGAGCAGTTCTTC. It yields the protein CASSQRTVWASGEYNEQFF.

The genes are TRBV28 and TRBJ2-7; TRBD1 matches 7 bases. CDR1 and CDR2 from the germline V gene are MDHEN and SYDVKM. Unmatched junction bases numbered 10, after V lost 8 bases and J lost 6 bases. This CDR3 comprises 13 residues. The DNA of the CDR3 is TGTGCCAGCCACTTAACAGGGGAAGTCGAGCAGTACTTC. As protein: CASHLTGEVEQYF.

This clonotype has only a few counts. CDR3 in amino acids: CASSRGGSTNEKLFF. The CDR3 DNA reads TGCGCCAGCAGCCGCGGCGGATCAACTAATGAAAAACTGTTTTTT. This chain connects TRBV4-1 to TRBJ1-4; D not certain. CDR1 is MGHRA and CDR2 is YSYEKL in the germline V gene. Trimming cost V 4 bases and J 0 bases, with 9 bases left between them. This CDR3 spans 15 amino acids.

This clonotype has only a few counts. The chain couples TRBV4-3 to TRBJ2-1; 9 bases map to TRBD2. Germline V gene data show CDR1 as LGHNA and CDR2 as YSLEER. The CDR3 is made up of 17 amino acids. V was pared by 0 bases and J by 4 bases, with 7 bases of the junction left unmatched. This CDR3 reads CASSQEASGEPYNEQFF. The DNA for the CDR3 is TGCGCCAGCAGCCAAGAAGCTAGCGGGGAACCTTACAATGAGCAGTTCTTC.

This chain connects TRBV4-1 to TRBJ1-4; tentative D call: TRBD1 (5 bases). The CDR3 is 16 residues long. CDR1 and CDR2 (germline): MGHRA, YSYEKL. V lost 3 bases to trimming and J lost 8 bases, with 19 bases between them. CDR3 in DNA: TGCGCCAGCAGCCACAAAACCGGGGCCCGAAGCGAAAAACTGTTTTTT. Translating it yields CASSHKTGARSEKLFF.

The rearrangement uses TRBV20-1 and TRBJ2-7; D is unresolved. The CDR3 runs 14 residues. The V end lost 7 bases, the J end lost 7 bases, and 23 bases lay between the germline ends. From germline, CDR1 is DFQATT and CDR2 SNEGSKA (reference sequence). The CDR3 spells CSGARTTSYNEQYF. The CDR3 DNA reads TGCAGTGGAGCCCGTACGACCAGTTACAATGAGCAGTACTTC.

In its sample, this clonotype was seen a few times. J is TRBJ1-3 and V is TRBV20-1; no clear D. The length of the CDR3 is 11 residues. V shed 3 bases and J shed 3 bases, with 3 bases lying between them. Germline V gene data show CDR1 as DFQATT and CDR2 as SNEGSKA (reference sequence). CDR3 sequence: CSASGGNTIYF. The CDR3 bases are TGCAGTGCTAGTGGTGGAAACACCATATATTTT.

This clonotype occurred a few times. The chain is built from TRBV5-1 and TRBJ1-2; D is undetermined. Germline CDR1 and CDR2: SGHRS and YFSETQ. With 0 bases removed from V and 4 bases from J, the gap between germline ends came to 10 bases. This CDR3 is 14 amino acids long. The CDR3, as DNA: TGCGCCAGCAGCTTGGAAGAGGGAACCTATGGCTACACCTTC. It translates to CASSLEEGTYGYTF.

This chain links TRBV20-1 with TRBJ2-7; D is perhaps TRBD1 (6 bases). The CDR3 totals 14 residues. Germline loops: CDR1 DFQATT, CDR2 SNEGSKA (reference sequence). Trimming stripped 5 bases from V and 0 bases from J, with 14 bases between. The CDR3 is CSARRGAISYEQYF. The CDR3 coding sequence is TGCAGTGCTCGCAGGGGCGCAATCTCCTACGAGCAGTACTTC.

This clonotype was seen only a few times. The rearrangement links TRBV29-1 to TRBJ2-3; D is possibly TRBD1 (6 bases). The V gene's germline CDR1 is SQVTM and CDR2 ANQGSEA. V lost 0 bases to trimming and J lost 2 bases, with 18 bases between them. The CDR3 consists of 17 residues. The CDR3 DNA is TGCAGCGTTGAAGAGCATATCTCAGGGGTCCTCACAGATACGCAGTATTTT. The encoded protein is CSVEEHISGVLTDTQYF.

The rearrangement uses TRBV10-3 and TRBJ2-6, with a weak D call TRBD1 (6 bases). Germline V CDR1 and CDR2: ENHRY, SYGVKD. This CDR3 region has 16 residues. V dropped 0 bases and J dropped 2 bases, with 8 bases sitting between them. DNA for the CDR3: TGTGCCATCAGTGAGTCGGGGGCGCCTGGGGCCAACGTCCTGACTTTC. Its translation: CAISESGAPGANVLTF.

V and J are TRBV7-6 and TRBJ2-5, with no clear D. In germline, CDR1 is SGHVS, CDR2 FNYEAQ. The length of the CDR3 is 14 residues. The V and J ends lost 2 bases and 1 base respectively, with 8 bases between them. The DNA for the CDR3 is TGTGCCAGCAGCTTAACGGAGATCCAAGAGACCCAGTACTTC. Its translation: CASSLTEIQETQYF.

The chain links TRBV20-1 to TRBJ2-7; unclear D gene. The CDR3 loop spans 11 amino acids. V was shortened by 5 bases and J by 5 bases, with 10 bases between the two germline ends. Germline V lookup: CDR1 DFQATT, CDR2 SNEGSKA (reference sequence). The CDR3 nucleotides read TGCAGTGCTTCCTCCCGGGACGAGCAGTACTTC. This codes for CSASSRDEQYF.

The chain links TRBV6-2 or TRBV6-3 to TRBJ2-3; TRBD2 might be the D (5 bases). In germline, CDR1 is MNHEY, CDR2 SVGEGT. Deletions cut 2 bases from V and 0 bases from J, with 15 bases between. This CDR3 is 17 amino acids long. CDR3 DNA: TGTGCCAGCAGTTACGTCCAGAGCGGAACTAGCACAGATACGCAGTATTTT. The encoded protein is CASSYVQSGTSTDTQYF.

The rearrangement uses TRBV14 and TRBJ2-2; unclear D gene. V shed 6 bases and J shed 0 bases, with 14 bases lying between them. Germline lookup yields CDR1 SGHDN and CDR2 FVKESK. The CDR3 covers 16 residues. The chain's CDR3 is CASRHYRFANTGELFF. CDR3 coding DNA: TGTGCCAGCAGACATTATCGCTTCGCGAACACCGGGGAGCTGTTTTTT. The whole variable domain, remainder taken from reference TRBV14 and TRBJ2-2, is EAGVTQFPSHSVIEKGQTVTLRCDPISGHDNLYWYRRVMGKEIKFLLHFVKESKQDESGMPNNRFLAERTGGTYSTLKVQPAELEDSGVYFCASRHYRFANTGELFFGEGSRLTVL.

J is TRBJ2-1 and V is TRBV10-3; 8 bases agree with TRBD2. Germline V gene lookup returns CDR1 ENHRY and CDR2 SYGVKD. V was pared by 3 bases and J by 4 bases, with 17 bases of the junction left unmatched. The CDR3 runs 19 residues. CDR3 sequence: CAISDNVAGRQIWYNEQFF. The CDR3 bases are TGTGCCATCAGTGACAATGTAGCGGGGAGACAAATCTGGTACAATGAGCAGTTCTTC.